This TCR beta chain was captured by sequencing in a study of pediatric ulcerative colitis. About the study: Most patients had pancolitis, and two had left-sided colitis.

Method: immunoSEQ multiplex PCR; TCRdb's copy keeps in-frame clones and lacks some. This table holds some 24,000 clones, about 69% found once. A remark on this clone: Other DNA sequences of this sample code for an identical CDR3.

Rectal tissue came from one to two pinch biopsies taken at colonoscopy. Sequences were obtained from gut tissue. The clonotype comes from a boy younger than 18 with severe ulcerative colitis.

CDR3: CASSLSSGETQYF. CDR3 coding DNA: TGTGCCAGCAGCTTATCTTCTGGGGAGACCCAGTACTTC. The rearrangement uses TRBV11-2 and TRBJ2-5; D call uncertain. The CDR3 length is 13 residues. Germline-derived CDR1 and CDR2 are SGHAT and FQNNGV. Trimming took off 2 bases at V and 5 bases at J, with 9 bases between the two ends.